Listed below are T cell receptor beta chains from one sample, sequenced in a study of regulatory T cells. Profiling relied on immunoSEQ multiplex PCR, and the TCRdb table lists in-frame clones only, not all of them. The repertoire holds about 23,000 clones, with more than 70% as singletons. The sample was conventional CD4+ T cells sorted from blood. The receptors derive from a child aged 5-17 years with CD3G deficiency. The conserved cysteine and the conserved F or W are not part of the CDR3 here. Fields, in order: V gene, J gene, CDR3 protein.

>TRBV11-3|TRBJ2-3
ASSLYSTDTQY
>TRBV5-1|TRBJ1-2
ASSPAGYYGYT
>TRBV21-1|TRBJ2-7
ASSRGRTPEPAYEQY
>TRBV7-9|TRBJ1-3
ASSLGQGTHGSGNTIY
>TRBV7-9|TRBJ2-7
ASSQAGGIEQY
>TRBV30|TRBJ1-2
AWSGPPVQIG
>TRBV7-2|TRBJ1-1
ASSRLGGHTEAF
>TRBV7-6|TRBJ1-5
ASSLRAGDQPQH
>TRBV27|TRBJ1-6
ASSLTRTGGAGSPLH
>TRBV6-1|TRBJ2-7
ASSEALGAGLYEQY
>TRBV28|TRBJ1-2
ASSLGGAQGSNYGYT
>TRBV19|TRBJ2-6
ASRPGASGANVLT
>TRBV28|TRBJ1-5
ASSRTGAVSNQPQH
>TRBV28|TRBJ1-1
ASSPLAPLSTEAF
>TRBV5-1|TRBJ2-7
ASSLLAGEAYEQY
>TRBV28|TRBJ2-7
ASRQRGTGGGTRGLEQY
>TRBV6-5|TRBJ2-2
ASSRSSTGELF
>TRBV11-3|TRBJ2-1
ASSRTSGRSFSYNEQF
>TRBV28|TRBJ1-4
ASSSRTFREQLF
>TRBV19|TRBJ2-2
ASSKGQPNTGELF
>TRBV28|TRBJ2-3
ASTLGHTTDTQY
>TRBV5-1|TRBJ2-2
ASSGGTSGRTGELF
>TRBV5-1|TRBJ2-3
ASSLGQYTDTQY
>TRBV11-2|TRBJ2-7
ASTGRVYEQY
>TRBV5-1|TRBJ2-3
ASSSGTRTRTDTQY
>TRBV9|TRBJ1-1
ASSDPGTAKVEAF
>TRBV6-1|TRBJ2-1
ASRALAGGSNEQF
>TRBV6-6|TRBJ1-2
ASRGDRGYGYT
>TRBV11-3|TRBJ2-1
ASSPRSGSYNEQF
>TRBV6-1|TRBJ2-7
ASTMAFDSYEQY
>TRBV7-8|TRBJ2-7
ASSLGWIGEQY
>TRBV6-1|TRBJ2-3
ASSGPRLDGSLLGQY
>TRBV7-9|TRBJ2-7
ASNEQGYEQY
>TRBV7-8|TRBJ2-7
ASSLEAGSYEQY
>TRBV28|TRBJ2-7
ASSSRLAGTYEQY
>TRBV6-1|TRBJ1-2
ASNEGRFAHGYT
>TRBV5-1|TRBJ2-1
ASSSGEQANEQF
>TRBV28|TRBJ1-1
ASSRQGKSSEAF
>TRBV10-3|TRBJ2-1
ATGRGYNEQF
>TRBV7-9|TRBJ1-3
ASSLSRDAGNTIY
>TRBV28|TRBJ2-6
ASSLGQGRSGANVLT
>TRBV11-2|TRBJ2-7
ASSLVGAGGYEQY
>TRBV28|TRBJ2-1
ASSLPASGLRGNEQF